A single sample gave rise to the 30 T cell receptor beta chains below, sequenced in a study of T cells in Graves' hyperthyroidism and ophthalmopathy. RNA transcripts provided the source from which TCR beta CDR3 regions were amplified. The HTBI primer set was used in a first-round RT-PCR of the TCR CDR3. From the multiplex PCR reads, TCRdb called clonotypes with MiXCR, one entry per CDR3 protein. The repertoire holds some 620,000 distinct CDR3 sequences, with around 15% as singletons. Sequencing was carried out using blood. All receptors derive from a woman in her twenties or thirties with Graves' hyperthyroidism.

This clonotype came up many times. The V and J genes are TRBV20-1 and TRBJ2-3; the match to TRBD2 covers 9 bases. This CDR3 has 15 residues. V was pared by 0 bases and J by 3 bases, with 4 bases of the junction left unmatched. Germline CDR1 DFQATT, CDR2 SNEGSKA (reference sequence). The CDR3: CSARDALAGTDTQYF. CDR3 DNA: TGCAGTGCTAGAGATGCCCTAGCGGGGACAGATACGCAGTATTTT.

The gene calls are TRBV6-1 and TRBJ2-3; no firm D call. CDR1 is MNHNS, CDR2 SASEGT, per germline. This CDR3 has 11 residues. The germline V and J ends were trimmed by 7 bases and 4 bases, with 6 bases remaining between them. In nucleotides, the CDR3 is TGTGCCAGCACTAATTCAGATACGCAGTATTTT. This sequence encodes CASTNSDTQYF.

This clonotype was seen a few times. The chain combines TRBV10-3 with TRBJ1-5, with 8 bases lining up with TRBD1. Germline V gene data show CDR1 as ENHRY and CDR2 as SYGVKD. The CDR3 is 15 residues long. V gave up 6 bases and J gave up 0 bases; unmatched junction bases: 4. The CDR3 DNA reads as TGTGCCATCAGGGAACAGGGGGATAGCAATCAGCCCCAGCATTTT. This sequence encodes CAIREQGDSNQPQHF.

This clonotype was seen many times. The V call is TRBV7-2, the J call TRBJ2-7, with TRBD1 matching 9 bases. The germline V gene encodes CDR1 SGHTA and CDR2 FQGNSA. Germline trimming cut 3 bases from V and 6 bases from J; bases unmatched to any gene: 6. This CDR3 region has 14 residues. CDR3 sequence (DNA): TGTGCCAGCAGCTTCACAGGGGGCGCGACCGAGCAGTACTTC. Protein product: CASSFTGGATEQYF.

This clonotype was seen at least ten times. The V call is TRBV7-2, the J call TRBJ2-7; 9 nucleotides agree with TRBD1. The CDR3 loop spans 15 amino acids. The trim removed 3 bases at V and 4 bases at J, leaving 7 bases unmatched. Germline assignment: CDR1 SGHTA and CDR2 FQGNSA. CDR3: CASSLGAGQGYEQYF. The CDR3 bases are TGTGCCAGCAGCTTGGGGGCGGGACAGGGATACGAGCAGTACTTC.

This clonotype was counted many times. The chain carries TRBV12-5 and TRBJ1-1; possible D gene TRBD1, 5 bases. The CDR3 has 12 residues. Germline loops: CDR1 LGHNT, CDR2 FRNRAP. Deletions cut 5 bases from V and 6 bases from J, with 10 bases between. The CDR3 bases are TGTGCTAGTGGTCCCTGGGGCTCTGAAGCTTTCTTT. Translated: CASGPWGSEAFF.

This clonotype was picked up many times. The chain links TRBV18 to TRBJ1-4, with D unclear. CDR3 length: 14 amino acids. Germline V gives CDR1 KGHSH, CDR2 LQKENI. With 3 bases removed from V and 0 bases from J, the gap between germline ends came to 5 bases. The DNA for the CDR3 is TGTGCCAGCTCACCGCAGTCAACTAATGAAAAACTGTTTTTT. Residues: CASSPQSTNEKLFF.

This clonotype was recorded many times. One end of the junction does not line up with germline, which may come from a read error. This chain uses TRBV12-3 or TRBV12-4 with TRBJ2-4, with a tentative D call TRBD2 (5 bases). This CDR3 region has 15 residues. CDR3 region: CASSLPSLARNIQYF. The CDR3 DNA reads as TGTGCCAGCAGTTTACCGTCGCTAGCCAGAAACATTCAGTACTTC.

In this sample, this clonotype turned up many times. The chain uses TRBV29-1 and TRBJ2-3; 9 bases fit TRBD2. Trimming cost V 3 bases and J 6 bases; bases outside gene matches: 16. Germline values: CDR1 SQVTM, CDR2 ANQGSEA. The CDR3 runs 17 residues. The CDR3 bases are TGCAGCGTTGAGAGAGTAAGAGGTTCTAGCGGGATGGATACGCAGTATTTT. Translating gives CSVERVRGSSGMDTQYF.

J is TRBJ1-1 and V is TRBV2, with 7 bases that match TRBD1. In germline, CDR1 is SNHLY, CDR2 FYNNEI. J was trimmed by 4 bases and V by 4 bases; bases with no gene match: 9. The CDR3 sequence is 15 residues long. The CDR3 DNA reads as TGTGCCAGCAGTGCCCACAGGGGAGGGCCCACTGAAGCTTTCTTT. This encodes CASSAHRGGPTEAFF.

This clonotype came up many times. The rearrangement joins TRBV19 to TRBJ2-7; no reliable D call. Germline lookup yields CDR1 LNHDA and CDR2 SQIVND (reference sequence). This CDR3 is built from 13 residues. V dropped 5 bases and J dropped 3 bases, with 11 bases sitting between them. The CDR3 DNA is TGTGCCAGTAGTCTCCGACTTTTCTACGAGCAGTACTTC. Translating it yields CASSLRLFYEQYF.

This clonotype occurred many times. The chain links TRBV12-3 or TRBV12-4 to TRBJ2-7; 9 nucleotides line up with TRBD2. CDR3 length equals 14 residues. V gave up 3 bases and J gave up 5 bases; unmatched junction bases: 5. This chain's CDR3 is CASSLVGLANEQYF. The DNA for the CDR3 is TGTGCCAGCAGTTTGGTCGGACTAGCGAACGAGCAGTACTTC.

This clonotype was found many times. The V gene is TRBV11-2, the J gene TRBJ2-1; D may be TRBD1 (6 bases). The V gene's germline CDR1 is SGHAT and CDR2 FQNNGV. The CDR3 extends over 14 amino acids. Trimming shortened V by 5 bases and J by 6 bases, and 14 bases separated the two germline ends. Here the CDR3 DNA reads TGTGCCAGCAGCAAAAGGACAGAAACCAATGAGCAGTTCTTC. Protein sequence: CASSKRTETNEQFF.

This clonotype was counted between two and nine times. The chain carries TRBV7-2 and TRBJ1-5; a possible D gene is TRBD1 (6 bases). There are 14 residues in the CDR3. Trimming removed 6 bases from V and 4 bases from J, with 13 bases in between. CDR1 is SGHTA and CDR2 is FQGNSA in the germline V gene. The CDR3 DNA sequence: TGTGCCAGCAGTCAGCCAAGGGGGAATCAGCCCCAGCATTTT. Translation gives CASSQPRGNQPQHF.

The V and J genes are TRBV2 and TRBJ2-1, with TRBD2 matching over 13 bases. This CDR3 is built from 19 residues. V shed 2 bases and J 5 bases; nucleotides not matched to a gene: 12. The germline V gene encodes CDR1 SNHLY and CDR2 FYNNEI. For the CDR3, the DNA is TGTGCCAGCAGTGAACGGGGGGGACTAGCGGGAACCACCCACAATGAGCAGTTCTTC. Translating it yields CASSERGGLAGTTHNEQFF.

This clonotype was detected ten times or more. The chain couples TRBV3-1 to TRBJ2-2; TRBD2 agrees at 7 bases. The CDR3 is 16 residues long. With V trimmed by 1 base and J by 0 bases, 2 bases remained unmatched. CDR1 is LGHDT and CDR2 is YNNKEL in the germline V gene (reference sequence). The CDR3, as DNA: TGTGCCAGCAGCCAAGGCCTAGCGGCGAACACCGGGGAGCTGTTTTTT. It specifies CASSQGLAANTGELFF. Complete variable domain (other parts from reference TRBV3-1 and TRBJ2-2): DTAVSQTPKYLVTQMGNDKSIKCEQNLGHDTMYWYKQDSKKFLKIMFSYNNKELIINETVPNRFSPKSPDKAHLNLHINSLELGDSAVYFCASSQGLAANTGELFFGEGSRLTVL.

In this sample, this clonotype turned up a few times. The chain uses TRBV7-2 and TRBJ1-4, with no clear D. The length of the CDR3 is 15 residues. CDR1 is SGHTA, CDR2 FQGNSA, per germline. V was shortened by 2 bases and J by 8 bases, with 15 bases between the two germline ends. The DNA for the CDR3 is TGTGCCAGCAGCTTATTCACCGGGAATGACGAAAAACTGTTTTTT. This codes for CASSLFTGNDEKLFF.

This clonotype was seen only once. A clone one base away is much larger, so this may be a read error. The chain has TRBV20-1 and TRBJ1-5; maybe TRBD1 (5 bases). The CDR3 length is 17 residues. CDR1 is DFQATT, CDR2 SNEGSKA, per germline (reference sequence). In DNA, the CDR3 is TGCGGTGCTAGACATCTAGCTGGGGGTGGTGGCAATCAGCCCCAGCATTTT. As protein: CGARHLAGGGGNQPQHF.

This chain uses TRBV29-1 with TRBJ2-7; 11 nucleotides line up with TRBD2. Germline V gene sequence: CDR1 SQVTM, CDR2 ANQGSEA. The CDR3 spans 14 residues. V shed 4 bases and J 3 bases; nucleotides not matched to a gene: 5. DNA for the CDR3: TGCAGCGTTGTGGTGGGGACTAGCGGCTACGAGCAGTACTTC. Its protein is CSVVVGTSGYEQYF.

V and J are TRBV30 and TRBJ2-3; no firm D call. Between the trimmed V and J ends, which lost 2 bases and 6 bases, there was a span of 12 bases. In germline, CDR1 is GTSNPN, CDR2 SVGIG (reference sequence). CDR3 size: 13 residues. The DNA for the CDR3 is TGTGCCTGGAGTCCATCTATGGGCGATACGCAGTATTTT. It codes for CAWSPSMGDTQYF.

In this sample, this clonotype turned up many times. The rearrangement links TRBV28 to TRBJ2-1, with no clear D. This CDR3 region has 15 residues. Germline V gene sequence: CDR1 MDHEN, CDR2 SYDVKM. Trimming left V 5 bases short and J 2 bases short, with 13 bases between. The CDR3, as DNA: TGTGCCAGCAGTGAGCGAGAGGACCCCTACAATGAGCAGTTCTTC. Its protein is CASSEREDPYNEQFF. Looking up the rest from reference TRBV28 and TRBJ2-1 gives the full variable domain: DVKVTQSSRYLVKRTGEKVFLECVQDMDHENMFWYRQDPGLGLRLIYFSYDVKMKEKGDIPEGYSVSREKKERFSLILESASTNQTSMYLCASSEREDPYNEQFFGPGTRLTVL.

CDR3 region: CASSQTMGGAYEQYF. CDR3 DNA: TGCGCCAGCAGCCAAACAATGGGAGGGGCCTACGAGCAGTACTTC. V usage is TRBV4-1 and J usage is TRBJ2-7, with 7 nucleotides matching TRBD2. The junction had 6 bases not matched to a gene; V was cut back by 2 bases and J by 2 bases. In germline, CDR1 is MGHRA, CDR2 YSYEKL. The CDR3 covers 15 residues.

The V call is TRBV14, the J call TRBJ2-7; 8 bases align to TRBD2. Germline loops: CDR1 SGHDN, CDR2 FVKESK. The V and J ends lost 0 bases and 3 bases, in that order; junction bases with no gene match: 13. This CDR3 is 18 amino acids long. In DNA form, the CDR3 reads TGTGCCAGCAGCCAAGACGGAACCAGGGTAGCGGGACTCTACGAGCAGTACTTC. Protein: CASSQDGTRVAGLYEQYF.

The sample holds many counts of this clonotype. The genes are TRBV28 and TRBJ1-5; no firm D call. In germline, CDR1 is MDHEN, CDR2 SYDVKM. Trimming pared 0 bases from V and 7 bases from J, leaving 4 bases between. The CDR3 spans 12 residues. The CDR3 region is CASSLWGQPQHF. CDR3 in DNA: TGTGCCAGCAGTTTATGGGGACAGCCCCAGCATTTT.

This clonotype was seen at least ten times. V gene TRBV28 combines with J gene TRBJ2-3; 13 bases fit TRBD2. The CDR3 covers 14 residues. Per the germline V gene, CDR1 is MDHEN and CDR2 is SYDVKM. V was pared by 8 bases and J by 4 bases, with 3 bases of the junction left unmatched. CDR3 nucleotides: TGTGCCAGCGGGACTAGCGGGAAGCCAGATACGCAGTATTTT. This sequence encodes CASGTSGKPDTQYF.

The chain uses TRBV7-9 and TRBJ1-6, with a tentative D call TRBD1 (5 bases). V lost 9 bases and J 10 bases, leaving 19 bases between the germline ends. Per the germline V gene, CDR1 is SEHNR and CDR2 is FQNEAQ (reference sequence). This CDR3 has 14 residues. As DNA, the CDR3 is TGTGCCAGTAACCCCGGGACCGAGATCTCACCCCTCCACTTT. Amino acid sequence: CASNPGTEISPLHF.

This clonotype was counted many times. The CDR3 DNA reads as TGCAGTGCCAACAGGGACAGGTTCCCAAATGAGCAGTTCTTC. This gives the protein CSANRDRFPNEQFF. This chain joins TRBV20-1 and TRBJ2-1, with 8 bases lining up with TRBD1. The CDR3 totals 14 residues. J was trimmed by 7 bases and V by 6 bases; bases with no gene match: 11. Looked up from germline, CDR1 is DFQATT and CDR2 is SNEGSKA (reference sequence).

There are many counts of this clonotype. V is TRBV5-1 and J is TRBJ2-1; TRBD2 matches at 12 bases. CDR3 length: 16 residues. The V gene end was trimmed by 6 bases and the J gene end by 3 bases; junction bases not matched to a gene: 7. The germline V gene encodes CDR1 SGHRS and CDR2 YFSETQ. The CDR3 DNA reads TGCGCCAGCACCGATACTAGCGGGAGGAACTACAATGAGCAGTTCTTC. This gives the protein CASTDTSGRNYNEQFF.

The sample holds many counts of this clonotype. The chain is built from TRBV7-2 and TRBJ2-5, with 11 bases matching TRBD2. V was pared by 5 bases and J by 0 bases, with 8 bases of the junction left unmatched. The CDR3 sequence is 17 residues long. CDR1 and CDR2 from the germline V gene are SGHTA and FQGNSA. The CDR3 region is CASSLRTSGHYQETQYF. The CDR3 bases are TGTGCCAGCAGCCTACGGACTAGCGGGCACTACCAAGAGACCCAGTACTTC.

The table lists this clonotype with a few counts. This chain links TRBV20-1 with TRBJ2-7, with TRBD1 matching over 7 bases. The CDR3 covers 13 residues. V shed 4 bases, J shed 3 bases, and the junction held 6 bases outside the gene matches. Per germline, CDR1 DFQATT and CDR2 SNEGSKA (reference sequence). This CDR3 reads CSAKPGQIYEQYF. CDR3 bases: TGCAGTGCTAAACCGGGACAGATCTACGAGCAGTACTTC.